These T cell receptor beta chains were read from a single sample in a study of blood T cell repertoires in COVID-19. Only in-frame clones appear in the TCRdb table, and some are missing; sequencing was by immunoSEQ multiplex PCR. The table lists 85,000 to 100,000 clones, approximately 86% of them singletons. The sample was peripheral blood. These receptors were taken from an older woman in a cohort sampled during active or convalescent COVID-19. Each CDR3 is given with its conserved first and last residue. A D gene is named only where the DNA matches it firmly. Clone sizes are given selectively: once, few, many, or a class where the clone is expanded.

D gene | J gene | clone size | V gene | CDR3 length | CDR3 protein | CDR3 DNA
. | TRBJ1-6 | . | TRBV4-1 | 14 | CASRSPATGSPLHF | TGCGCCAGCAGGAGTCCCGCTACCGGTTCACCCCTCCACTTT
TRBD1 | TRBJ1-6 | . | TRBV6-5 | 16 | CASSWESGQGKSPLHF | TGTGCCAGCAGTTGGGAATCCGGACAGGGGAAATCACCCCTCCACTTT
. | TRBJ2-3 | once | TRBV5-4 | 12 | CASRTGRDTQYF | TGTGCCAGCAGAACAGGGAGAGATACGCAGTATTTT
. | TRBJ1-2 | few | TRBV19 | 14 | CASSLGRAFPGYTF | TGTGCCAGTAGTCTCGGCAGGGCTTTTCCTGGCTACACCTTC
TRBD2 | TRBJ2-3 | . | TRBV5-1 | 15 | CASSLSGRVTDTQYF | TGCGCCAGCAGCTTGAGCGGGAGGGTCACAGATACGCAGTATTTT
TRBD2 | TRBJ2-1 | many | TRBV4-1 | 16 | CASSRRTSSPYNEQFF | TGCGCCAGCAGCCGACGGACTAGCTCACCCTACAATGAGCAGTTCTTC
TRBD1 | TRBJ1-2 | . | TRBV9 | 17 | CASSVEGQGLTNYGYTF | TGTGCCAGCAGCGTTGAGGGACAGGGGCTCACTAACTATGGCTACACCTTC
. | TRBJ1-1 | . | TRBV3-1/TRBV3-2 | 12 | CASSQRWGQAFF | TGTGCCAGCAGCCAAAGGTGGGGGCAAGCTTTCTTT
TRBD1 | TRBJ1-1 | . | TRBV29-1 | 15 | CSVDAGQGENTEAFF | TGCAGCGTTGATGCTGGACAGGGGGAGAACACTGAAGCTTTCTTT
TRBD2 | TRBJ2-7 | . | TRBV28 | 13 | CASSLAGPYEQYF | TGTGCCAGCAGTCTAGCGGGACCCTACGAGCAGTACTTC